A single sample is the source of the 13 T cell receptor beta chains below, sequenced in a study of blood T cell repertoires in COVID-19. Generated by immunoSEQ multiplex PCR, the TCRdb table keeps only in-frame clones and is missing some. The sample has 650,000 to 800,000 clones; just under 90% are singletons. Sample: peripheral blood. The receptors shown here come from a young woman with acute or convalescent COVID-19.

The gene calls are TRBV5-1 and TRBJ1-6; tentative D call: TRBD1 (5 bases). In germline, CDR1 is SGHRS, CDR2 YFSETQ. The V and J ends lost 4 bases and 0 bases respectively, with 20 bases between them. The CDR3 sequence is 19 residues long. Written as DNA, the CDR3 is TGCGCCAGCAGCCCCTGGGACGGGACTCTTAGCTCCTATAATTCACCCCTCCACTTT. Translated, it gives CASSPWDGTLSSYNSPLHF.

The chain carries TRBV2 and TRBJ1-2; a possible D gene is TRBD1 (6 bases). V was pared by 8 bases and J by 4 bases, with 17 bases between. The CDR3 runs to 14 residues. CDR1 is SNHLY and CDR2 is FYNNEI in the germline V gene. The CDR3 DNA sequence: TGTGCCAGCCCCGCCGCCGCACAGGGCTATGGCTACACCTTC. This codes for CASPAAAQGYGYTF.

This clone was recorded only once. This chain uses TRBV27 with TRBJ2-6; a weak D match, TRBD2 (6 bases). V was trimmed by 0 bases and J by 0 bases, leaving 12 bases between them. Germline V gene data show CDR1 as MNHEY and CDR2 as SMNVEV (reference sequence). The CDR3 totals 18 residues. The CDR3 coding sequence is TGTGCCAGCAGTTTATCGGGGGGTGCAGGCTCTGGGGCCAACGTCCTGACTTTC. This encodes CASSLSGGAGSGANVLTF. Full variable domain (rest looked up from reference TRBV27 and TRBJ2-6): EAQVTQNPRYLITVTGKKLTVTCSQNMNHEYMSWYRQDPGLGLRQIYYSMNVEVTDKGDVPEGYKVSRKEKRNFPLILESPSPNQTSLYFCASSLSGGAGSGANVLTFGAGSRLTVL.

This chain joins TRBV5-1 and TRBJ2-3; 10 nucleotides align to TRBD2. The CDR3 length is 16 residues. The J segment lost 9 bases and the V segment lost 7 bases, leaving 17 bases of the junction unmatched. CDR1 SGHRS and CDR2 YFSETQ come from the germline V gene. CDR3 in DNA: TGCGCCAGCTGCCGGTCTAGCGGGGGCTCCATTGAGACGCAGTATTTT. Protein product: CASCRSSGGSIETQYF.

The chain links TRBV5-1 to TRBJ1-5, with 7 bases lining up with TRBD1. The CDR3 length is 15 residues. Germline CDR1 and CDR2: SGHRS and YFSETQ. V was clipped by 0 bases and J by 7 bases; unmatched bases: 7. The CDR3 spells CASSLEGAAGQPQHF. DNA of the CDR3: TGCGCCAGCAGCTTGGAGGGGGCAGCGGGCCAGCCCCAGCATTTT.

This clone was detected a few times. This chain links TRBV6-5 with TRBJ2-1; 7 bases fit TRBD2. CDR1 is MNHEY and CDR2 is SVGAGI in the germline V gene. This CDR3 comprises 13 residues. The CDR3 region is CSSGDYPRDEQFF. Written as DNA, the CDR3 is TGTTCCTCCGGGGACTACCCTCGGGATGAGCAGTTCTTC.

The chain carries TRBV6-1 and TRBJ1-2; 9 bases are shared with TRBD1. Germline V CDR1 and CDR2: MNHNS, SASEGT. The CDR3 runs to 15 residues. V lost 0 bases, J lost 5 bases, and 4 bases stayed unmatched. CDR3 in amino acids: CASSEAQGQGYGYTF. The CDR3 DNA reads TGTGCCAGCAGTGAAGCGCAAGGACAGGGGTATGGCTACACCTTC.

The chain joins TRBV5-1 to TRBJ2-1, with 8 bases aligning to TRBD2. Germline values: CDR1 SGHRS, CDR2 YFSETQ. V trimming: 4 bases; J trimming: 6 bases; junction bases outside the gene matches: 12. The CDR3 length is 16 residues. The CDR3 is CASSGLLAGAFNEQFF. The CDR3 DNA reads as TGCGCCAGCAGCGGCCTTCTAGCGGGCGCGTTCAATGAGCAGTTCTTC.

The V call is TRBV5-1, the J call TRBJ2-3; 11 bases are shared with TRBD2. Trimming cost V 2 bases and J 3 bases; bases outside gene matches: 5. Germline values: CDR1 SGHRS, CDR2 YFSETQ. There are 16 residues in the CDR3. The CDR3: CASSFSGGANTDTQYF. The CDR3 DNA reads TGCGCCAGCAGCTTTAGCGGGGGGGCGAATACAGATACGCAGTATTTT.

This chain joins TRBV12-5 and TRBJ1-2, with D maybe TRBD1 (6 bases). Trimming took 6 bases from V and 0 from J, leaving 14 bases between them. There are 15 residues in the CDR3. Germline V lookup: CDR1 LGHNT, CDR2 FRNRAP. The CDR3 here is CASGQPGETNYGYTF. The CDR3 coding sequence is TGTGCTAGTGGCCAACCAGGGGAAACTAACTATGGCTACACCTTC.

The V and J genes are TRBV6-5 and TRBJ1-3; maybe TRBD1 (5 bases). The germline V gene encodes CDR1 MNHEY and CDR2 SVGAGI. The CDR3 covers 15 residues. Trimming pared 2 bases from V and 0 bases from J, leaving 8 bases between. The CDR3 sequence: CASSYGAFSGNTIYF. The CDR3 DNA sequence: TGTGCCAGCAGTTACGGGGCATTCTCTGGAAACACCATATATTTT.

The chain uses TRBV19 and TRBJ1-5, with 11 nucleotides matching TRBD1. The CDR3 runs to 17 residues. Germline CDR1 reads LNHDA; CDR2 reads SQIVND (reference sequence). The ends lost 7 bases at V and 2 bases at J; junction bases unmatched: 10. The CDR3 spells CASNVDRGRIGNQPQHF. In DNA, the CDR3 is TGTGCCAGTAACGTGGACAGGGGGCGTATAGGCAATCAGCCCCAGCATTTT.

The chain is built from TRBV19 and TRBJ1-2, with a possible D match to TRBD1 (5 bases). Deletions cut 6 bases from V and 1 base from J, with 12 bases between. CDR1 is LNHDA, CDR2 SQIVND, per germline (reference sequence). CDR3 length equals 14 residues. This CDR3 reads CASRVTGVNYGYTF. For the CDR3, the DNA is TGTGCCAGTAGAGTGACGGGGGTTAACTATGGCTACACCTTC. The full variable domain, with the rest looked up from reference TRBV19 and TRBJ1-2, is DGGITQSPKYLFRKEGQNVTLSCEQNLNHDAMYWYRQDPGQGLRLIYYSQIVNDFQKGDIAEGYSVSREKKESFPLTVTSAQKNPTAFYLCASRVTGVNYGYTFGSGTRLTVV.